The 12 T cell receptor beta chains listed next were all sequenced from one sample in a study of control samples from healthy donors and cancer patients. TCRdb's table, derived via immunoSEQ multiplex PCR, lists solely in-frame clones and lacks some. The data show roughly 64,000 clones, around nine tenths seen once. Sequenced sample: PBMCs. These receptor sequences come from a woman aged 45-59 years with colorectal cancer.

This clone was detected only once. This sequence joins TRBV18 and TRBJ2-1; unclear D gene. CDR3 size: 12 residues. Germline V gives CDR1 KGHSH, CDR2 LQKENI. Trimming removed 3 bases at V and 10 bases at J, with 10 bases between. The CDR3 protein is CASSPSAREQFF. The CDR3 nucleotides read TGTGCCAGCTCACCGTCAGCCCGAGAGCAGTTCTTC.

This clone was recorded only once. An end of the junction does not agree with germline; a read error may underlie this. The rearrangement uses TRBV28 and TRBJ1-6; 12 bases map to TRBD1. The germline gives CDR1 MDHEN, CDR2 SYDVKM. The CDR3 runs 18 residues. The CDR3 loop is CASSWGDRGLSYNSLLHF. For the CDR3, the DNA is TGTGCCAGCAGTTGGGGGGACAGGGGGCTTTCCTATAATTCACTCCTCCACTTT.

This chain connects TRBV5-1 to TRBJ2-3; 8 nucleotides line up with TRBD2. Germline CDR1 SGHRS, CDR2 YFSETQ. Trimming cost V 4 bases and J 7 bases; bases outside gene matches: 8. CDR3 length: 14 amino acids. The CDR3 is CASSRSGRENTQYF. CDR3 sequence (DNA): TGCGCCAGCAGCCGAAGCGGGAGAGAGAATACGCAGTATTTT.

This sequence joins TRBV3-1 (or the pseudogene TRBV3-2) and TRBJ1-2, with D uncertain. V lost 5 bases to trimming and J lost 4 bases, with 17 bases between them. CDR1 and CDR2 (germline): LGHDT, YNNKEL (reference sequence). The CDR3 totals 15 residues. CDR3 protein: CASSGSWGLTYGYTF. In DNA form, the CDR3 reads TGTGCCAGCAGCGGAAGCTGGGGATTGACCTATGGCTACACCTTC.

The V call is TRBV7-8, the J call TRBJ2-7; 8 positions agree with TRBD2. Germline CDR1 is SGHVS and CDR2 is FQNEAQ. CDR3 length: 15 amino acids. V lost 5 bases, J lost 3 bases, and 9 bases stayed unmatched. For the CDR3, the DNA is TGTGCCAGCAGCGGAGCCAGCGGGAGCTTCTACGAGCAGTACTTC. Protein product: CASSGASGSFYEQYF.

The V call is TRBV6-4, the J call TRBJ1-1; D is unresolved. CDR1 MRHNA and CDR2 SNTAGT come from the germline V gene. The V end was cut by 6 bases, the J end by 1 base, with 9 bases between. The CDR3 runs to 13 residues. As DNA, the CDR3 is TGTGCCAGCAGGCGGTCCGAGAACACTGAAGCTTTCTTT. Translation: CASRRSENTEAFF.

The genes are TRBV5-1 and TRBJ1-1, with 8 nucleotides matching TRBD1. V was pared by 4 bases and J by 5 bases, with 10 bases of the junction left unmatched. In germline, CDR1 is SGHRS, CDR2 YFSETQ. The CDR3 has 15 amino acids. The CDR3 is CASSVTGGVGTEAFF. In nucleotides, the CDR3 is TGCGCCAGCAGCGTTACAGGGGGGGTAGGAACTGAAGCTTTCTTT.

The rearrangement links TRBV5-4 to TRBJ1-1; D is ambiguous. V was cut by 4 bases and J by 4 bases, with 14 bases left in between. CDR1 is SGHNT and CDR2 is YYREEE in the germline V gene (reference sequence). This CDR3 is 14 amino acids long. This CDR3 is CASSPGRGVTEAFF. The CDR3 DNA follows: TGTGCCAGCAGCCCGGGTCGAGGCGTCACTGAAGCTTTCTTT.

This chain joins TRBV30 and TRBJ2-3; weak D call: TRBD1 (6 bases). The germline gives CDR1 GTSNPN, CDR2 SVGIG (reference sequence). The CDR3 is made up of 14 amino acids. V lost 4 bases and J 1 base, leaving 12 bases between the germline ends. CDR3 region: CAWKNRARTDTQYF. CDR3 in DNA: TGTGCCTGGAAGAACAGGGCCCGCACAGATACGCAGTATTTT.

The CDR3 coding sequence is TGTGCCAGTAGTTATATGAACACTGAAGCTTTCTTT. Translating gives CASSYMNTEAFF. V usage is TRBV19 and J usage is TRBJ1-1, with D uncertain. This CDR3 is built from 12 residues. Germline values: CDR1 LNHDA, CDR2 SQIVND (reference sequence). V was pared by 5 bases and J by 0 bases, with 4 bases between.

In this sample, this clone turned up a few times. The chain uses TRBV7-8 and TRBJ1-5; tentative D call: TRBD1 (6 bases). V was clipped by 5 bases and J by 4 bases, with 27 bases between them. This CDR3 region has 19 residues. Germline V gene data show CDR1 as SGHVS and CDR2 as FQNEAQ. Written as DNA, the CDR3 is TGTGCCAGCAGCGCCTCTTGGGCTTTAGGGGGGCCGCGGAATCAGCCCCAGCATTTT. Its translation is CASSASWALGGPRNQPQHF.

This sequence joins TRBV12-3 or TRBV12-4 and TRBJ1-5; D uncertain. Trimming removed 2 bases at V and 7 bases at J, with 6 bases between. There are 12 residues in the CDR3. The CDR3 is CASSLHGQPQHF. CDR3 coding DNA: TGTGCCAGCAGTTTACACGGCCAGCCCCAGCATTTT.